The T cell receptor beta chain under discussion was sequenced for a study of control samples from healthy donors and cancer patients. The CDR3 runs to 13 residues. Germline CDR1 SGHTA, CDR2 FQGNSA. Trimming pared 5 bases from V and 7 bases from J, leaving 12 bases between. Sequencing used immunoSEQ multiplex PCR; TCRdb keeps in-frame clones, though not all of them. The data hold about 140,000 clones, with about 90% observed a single time. This sequence joins TRBV7-2 and TRBJ1-5; tentative D call: TRBD1 (5 bases). Material for sequencing was blood. The TCR was taken from a man younger than 35 in good health. This CDR3 is CASSQGLIQPQHF. CDR3 nucleotide sequence: TGTGCCAGCAGCCAGGGACTTATCCAGCCCCAGCATTTT.